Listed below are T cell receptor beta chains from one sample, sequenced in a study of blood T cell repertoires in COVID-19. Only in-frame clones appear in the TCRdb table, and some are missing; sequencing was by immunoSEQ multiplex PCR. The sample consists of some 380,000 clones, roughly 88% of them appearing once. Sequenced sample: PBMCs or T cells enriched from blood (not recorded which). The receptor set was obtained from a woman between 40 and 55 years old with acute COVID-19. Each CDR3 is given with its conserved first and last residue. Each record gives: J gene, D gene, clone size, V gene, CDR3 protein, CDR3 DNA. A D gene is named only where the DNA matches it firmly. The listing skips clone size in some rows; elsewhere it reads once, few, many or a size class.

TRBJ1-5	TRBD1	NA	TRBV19	CASHRGQNSNQPQHF	TGTGCCAGCCACCGGGGACAGAATAGCAATCAGCCCCAGCATTTT
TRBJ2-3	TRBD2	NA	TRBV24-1	CATSDTGGPDTQYF	TGTGCCACCAGTGATACGGGGGGGCCAGATACGCAGTATTTT
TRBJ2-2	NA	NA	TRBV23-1	CASSPRPLQGLVTDTGELFF	TGCGCCAGCAGTCCCCGGCCATTACAGGGATTAGTTACGGACACCGGGGAGCTGTTTTTT
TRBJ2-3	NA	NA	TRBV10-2	CASSEATRNLDTQYF	TGCGCCAGCAGTGAAGCGACTAGGAACTTGGATACGCAGTATTTT
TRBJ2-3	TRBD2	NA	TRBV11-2	CASSLLAGGRADTQYF	TGTGCCAGCAGCTTACTAGCGGGGGGTAGGGCAGATACGCAGTATTTT
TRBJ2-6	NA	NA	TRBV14	CASSSGQWANVLTF	TGTGCCAGCAGCTCAGGCCAGTGGGCCAACGTCCTGACTTTC
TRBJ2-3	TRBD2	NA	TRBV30	CAWSMTSGGATDTQYF	TGTGCCTGGAGTATGACTAGCGGGGGGGCCACAGATACGCAGTATTTT
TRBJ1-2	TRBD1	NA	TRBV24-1	CATSDGTGFDYTF	TGTGCCACCAGTGATGGGACAGGGTTTGACTACACCTTC
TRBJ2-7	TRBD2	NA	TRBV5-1	CASKLGGSSYEQYF	TGCGCCAGCAAACTGGGGGGGAGCTCCTACGAGCAGTACTTC
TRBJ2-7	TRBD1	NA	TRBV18	CASSPEGQGYEQYF	TGTGCCAGCTCACCGGAGGGACAGGGCTACGAGCAGTACTTC
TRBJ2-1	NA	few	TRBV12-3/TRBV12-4	CASSYSNEQFF	TGTGCCAGCAGTTACAGCAATGAGCAGTTCTTC
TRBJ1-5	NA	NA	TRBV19	CASSFPGREPPQHF	TGTGCCAGCTCCTTCCCGGGAAGGGAACCGCCCCAGCATTTT
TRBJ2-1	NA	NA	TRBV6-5	CASIRKNNEQFF	TGTGCCAGCATCAGAAAAAACAATGAGCAGTTCTTC
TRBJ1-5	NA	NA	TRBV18	CASSPGLDSNQPQHF	TGTGCCAGCTCACCGGGCCTGGATAGCAATCAGCCCCAGCATTTT
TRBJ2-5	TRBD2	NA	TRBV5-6	CASSPERGGGETQYF	TGTGCCAGCAGCCCGGAGCGGGGGGGCGGGGAGACCCAGTACTTC
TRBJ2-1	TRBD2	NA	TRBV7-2	CASSRTSGVYNEQFF	TGTGCCAGCAGCCGGACTAGCGGAGTATACAATGAGCAGTTCTTC
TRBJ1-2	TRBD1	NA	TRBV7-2	CASSLGGTGGPTYGYTF	TGTGCCAGCAGCTTAGGCGGGACAGGGGGTCCAACCTATGGCTACACCTTC
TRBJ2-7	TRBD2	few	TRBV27	CASSIGLPGRAEQYF	TGTGCCAGCAGTATCGGACTTCCCGGGAGGGCCGAGCAGTACTTC
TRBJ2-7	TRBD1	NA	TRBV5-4	CASSPAPGQSYEQYF	TGTGCCAGCAGCCCCGCTCCGGGACAGTCCTACGAGCAGTACTTC
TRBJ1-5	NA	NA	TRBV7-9	CASSATGFNQPQHF	TGTGCCAGCAGCGCGACAGGCTTCAATCAGCCCCAGCATTTT
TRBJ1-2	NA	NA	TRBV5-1	CASRIGTDYGYTF	TGCGCCAGCAGGATAGGGACTGATTATGGCTACACCTTC
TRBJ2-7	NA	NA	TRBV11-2	CASSPGWEQYF	TGTGCCAGCAGCCCCGGGTGGGAGCAGTACTTC